Following are 29 T cell receptor beta chains from one sample sequenced in a study of OX40 agonist ivuxolimab in advanced cancers. The method was immunoSEQ multiplex PCR; TCRdb's version includes in-frame clones alone and lacks a portion of them. The repertoire has around 80,000 clones, roughly four fifths of them found once; the top ten carry 6.6%. Sequences were derived from CD4+ or CD8+ T cells sorted from blood, sampled in a trial of the OX40 agonist ivuxolimab. The receptors here all came from an adult with an advanced solid tumor such as melanoma, head and neck, liver or kidney cancer.

The chain joins TRBV19 to TRBJ1-2; the match to TRBD1 covers 9 bases. The junction had 13 bases not matched to a gene; V was cut back by 7 bases and J by 4 bases. This CDR3 is built from 16 residues. CDR1 LNHDA and CDR2 SQIVND come from the germline V gene (reference sequence). The DNA for the CDR3 is TGTGCCAGTACCCCGGGACAGGGTCCCATGGGCTATGGCTACACCTTC. Translating it yields CASTPGQGPMGYGYTF.

This clone has just a few counts. The chain uses TRBV28 and TRBJ1-5; D gene uncertain. V was clipped by 5 bases and J by 10 bases, with 21 bases between them. This CDR3 spans 15 amino acids. Germline-derived CDR1 and CDR2 are MDHEN and SYDVKM. The CDR3: CASSPRTASVLPQHF. For the CDR3, the DNA is TGTGCCAGCAGTCCCCGGACGGCAAGCGTACTTCCCCAGCATTTT.

The gene calls are TRBV9 and TRBJ2-5, with 7 bases aligning to TRBD1. In germline, CDR1 is SGDLS, CDR2 YYNGEE. V was clipped by 0 bases and J by 11 bases; unmatched bases: 10. The CDR3 consists of 14 residues. As DNA, the CDR3 is TGTGCCAGCAGCGTAGCGGGGAAAGGGACAGAGCAGTACTTC. It encodes CASSVAGKGTEQYF. The whole variable domain, remainder taken from reference TRBV9 and TRBJ2-5, is DSGVTQTPKHLITATGQRVTLRCSPRSGDLSVYWYQQSLDQGLQFLIQYYNGEERAKGNILERFSAQQFPDLHSELNLSSLELGDSALYFCASSVAGKGTEQYFGPGTRLLVL.

The rearrangement links TRBV2 to TRBJ1-5; 11 nucleotides align to TRBD1. The germline gives CDR1 SNHLY, CDR2 FYNNEI. The CDR3 loop spans 15 amino acids. J lost 7 bases, V lost 6 bases, and 8 bases had no gene match. CDR3: CASRRTGGAGQPQHF. The CDR3, as DNA: TGTGCCAGCAGGAGGACAGGGGGCGCGGGGCAGCCCCAGCATTTT.

The J gene is TRBJ2-3, the V gene TRBV11-1; D is undetermined. CDR3 length: 13 residues. Germline values: CDR1 SGHAT, CDR2 FQDESV (reference sequence). The V and J ends lost 1 base and 2 bases respectively, with 4 bases between them. CDR3 bases: TGTGCCAGCAGCTTAGGCCTCACAGATACGCAGTATTTT. Protein sequence: CASSLGLTDTQYF.

This clone appeared a single time. The CDR3 spells CASSPRQGGGVSNTEAFF. In nucleotides, the CDR3 is TGTGCCAGCTCACCACGACAGGGGGGAGGTGTGTCGAACACTGAAGCTTTCTTT. This chain joins TRBV18 and TRBJ1-1, with 9 nucleotides matching TRBD1. CDR3 length: 18 amino acids. The germline V gene has CDR1 KGHSH and CDR2 LQKENI. Germline trimming cut 1 base from V and 1 base from J; bases unmatched to any gene: 10.

This chain connects TRBV6-6 to TRBJ2-2; TRBD2 agrees at 10 bases. CDR1 MNHNY and CDR2 SVGAGI come from the germline V gene (reference sequence). This CDR3 has 15 residues. The V gene end was trimmed by 6 bases and the J gene end by 1 base; junction bases not matched to a gene: 2. The CDR3 DNA is TGTGCCAGCAGCAGGACTAGCGGGAACACCGGGGAGCTGTTTTTT. This sequence encodes CASSRTSGNTGELFF.

The chain uses TRBV19 and TRBJ2-5, with 10 bases identical to TRBD2. J lost 5 bases, V lost 1 base, and 4 bases had no gene match. The CDR3 length is 15 residues. Germline CDR1 LNHDA, CDR2 SQIVND (reference sequence). CDR3 nucleotides: TGTGCCAGTAGTATAGGAACTAGCGGGATGGAGACCCAGTACTTC. Translating it yields CASSIGTSGMETQYF.

This chain links TRBV11-2 with TRBJ1-3; TRBD1 might be the D (6 bases). The V end was cut by 0 bases, the J end by 1 base, with 16 bases between. CDR3 length: 18 residues. CDR1 SGHAT and CDR2 FQNNGV come from the germline V gene. In DNA form, the CDR3 reads TGTGCCAGCAGCTTAGACCCCCCCGGGGGGCTGTCTGGAAACACCATATATTTT. This translates into CASSLDPPGGLSGNTIYF.

This chain connects TRBV5-6 to TRBJ1-6, with D uncertain. CDR3 size: 13 residues. Trimming shortened V by 2 bases and J by 9 bases, and 9 bases separated the two germline ends. Germline CDR1 SGHDT, CDR2 YYEEEE. CDR3 protein: CASSFRETSPLHF. CDR3 coding DNA: TGTGCCAGCAGCTTCCGGGAGACTTCACCCCTCCACTTT.

The chain links TRBV4-3 to TRBJ2-5; D gene unclear. CDR1 and CDR2 from the germline V gene are LGHNA and YSLEER. The CDR3 length is 18 residues. With 3 bases removed from V and 0 bases from J, the gap between germline ends came to 20 bases. CDR3 DNA sequence: TGCGCCAGCAGCCACAAGATGGATACTACCCTATACCAAGAGACCCAGTACTTC. This codes for CASSHKMDTTLYQETQYF.

The chain carries TRBV5-6 and TRBJ1-4, with TRBD1 matching 9 bases. Per germline, CDR1 SGHDT and CDR2 YYEEEE. This CDR3 comprises 16 residues. V dropped 4 bases and J dropped 4; count of bases not matched to a gene: 8. The CDR3 sequence: CASSARTGASNEKLFF. In nucleotides, the CDR3 is TGTGCCAGCAGCGCCCGGACAGGGGCCAGTAATGAAAAACTGTTTTTT.

V usage is TRBV6-1 and J usage is TRBJ2-7, with TRBD2 as a possible D gene (5 bases). Trimming removed 7 bases at V and 3 bases at J, with 13 bases between. The CDR3 loop spans 13 amino acids. Germline V gives CDR1 MNHNS, CDR2 SASEGT. CDR3 sequence: CASNIEGIYEQYV. CDR3 nucleotide sequence: TGTGCCAGCAATATCGAGGGTATCTACGAGCAGTACGTC.

This clone appeared a single time. The chain is built from TRBV7-9 and TRBJ2-5; D might be TRBD2 (6 bases). The V gene's germline CDR1 is SEHNR and CDR2 FQNEAQ (reference sequence). The CDR3 covers 14 residues. V gave up 4 bases and J gave up 3 bases, with 12 bases separating them. The CDR3: CASSSQGGEETQYF. The CDR3 bases are TGTGCCAGCAGCTCCCAGGGCGGGGAAGAGACCCAGTACTTC.

The chain links TRBV7-7 to TRBJ1-5; 7 nucleotides align to TRBD1. The CDR3 extends over 18 amino acids. V was pared by 4 bases and J by 0 bases, with 12 bases of the junction left unmatched. CDR1 is SSHAT and CDR2 is FNYEAQ in the germline V gene (reference sequence). The CDR3 sequence is CASSSDRPEMYSNQPQHF. The DNA of the CDR3 is TGTGCCAGCAGCTCGGACAGGCCAGAGATGTATAGCAATCAGCCCCAGCATTTT.

The chain employs TRBV11-1 and TRBJ2-7; D possibly corresponds to TRBD1 (5 bases). The CDR3 consists of 15 residues. V was clipped by 5 bases and J by 3 bases, with 17 bases between them. Germline V gene lookup returns CDR1 SGHAT and CDR2 FQDESV (reference sequence). CDR3 loop: CASSPGLSLLYEQYF. As DNA, the CDR3 is TGTGCCAGCAGCCCAGGGTTGAGCTTACTCTACGAGCAGTACTTC.

The chain joins TRBV10-3 to TRBJ2-3, with D perhaps being TRBD1 or TRBD2 (6 bases each). This CDR3 contains 14 residues. The ends were cut back, 7 bases at V and 6 bases at J, with 17 bases in the middle. Germline V gene lookup returns CDR1 ENHRY and CDR2 SYGVKD. The CDR3 is CAIKGGQGMDTQYF. For the CDR3, the DNA is TGTGCCATCAAAGGGGGGCAGGGAATGGATACGCAGTATTTT.

The chain recombines TRBV5-6 with TRBJ2-2; TRBD2 agrees at 15 bases. The germline gives CDR1 SGHDT, CDR2 YYEEEE. The length of the CDR3 is 19 residues. Unmatched junction bases numbered 4, after V lost 0 bases and J lost 1 base. In nucleotides, the CDR3 is TGTGCCAGCAGCTTGGGGACTAGCGGGAGGGAATTGAACACCGGGGAGCTGTTTTTT. This encodes CASSLGTSGRELNTGELFF.

J is TRBJ1-1 and V is TRBV5-1; no firm D call. Germline loops: CDR1 SGHRS, CDR2 YFSETQ. There are 14 residues in the CDR3. Trimming took 0 bases from V and 1 from J, leaving 7 bases between them. CDR3 loop: CASSLGAANTEAFF. The CDR3 DNA follows: TGCGCCAGCAGCTTGGGGGCGGCGAACACTGAAGCTTTCTTT.

The genes are TRBV27 and TRBJ2-7, with D possibly being TRBD1 (6 bases). The CDR3 has 11 amino acids. In germline, CDR1 is MNHEY, CDR2 SMNVEV (reference sequence). The V and J ends lost 10 bases and 6 bases respectively, with 13 bases between them. DNA of the CDR3: TGTGCCACCCGGTTAGGGGGCGAGCAGTACTTC. Translation gives CATRLGGEQYF.

The rearrangement uses TRBV7-9 and TRBJ2-1; 11 positions match TRBD2. V shed 3 bases, J shed 6 bases, and the junction held 7 bases outside the gene matches. Per the germline V gene, CDR1 is SEHNR and CDR2 is FQNEAQ (reference sequence). This CDR3 has 16 residues. This CDR3 is CASSLATSGSINEQFF. CDR3 DNA sequence: TGTGCCAGCAGCTTGGCAACTAGCGGGAGCATCAATGAGCAGTTCTTC. Drawing the rest from reference TRBV7-9 and TRBJ2-1, the complete variable domain is DTGVSQNPRHKITKRGQNVTFRCDPISEHNRLYWYRQTLGQGPEFLTYFQNEAQLEKSRLLSDRFSAERPKGSFSTLEIQRTEQGDSAMYLCASSLATSGSINEQFFGPGTRLTVL.

J is TRBJ2-7 and V is TRBV4-2; TRBD2 matches 8 bases. The CDR3 has 16 amino acids. The V gene end was trimmed by 2 bases and the J gene end by 3 bases; junction bases not matched to a gene: 9. CDR1 and CDR2 from the germline V gene are LGHNA and YNFKEQ. The CDR3 here is CASSQKTGTRDYEQYF. The CDR3 coding sequence is TGTGCCAGCAGCCAAAAAACCGGGACTAGGGACTACGAGCAGTACTTC.

The V and J genes are TRBV13 and TRBJ2-3; TRBD2 agrees at 11 bases. This CDR3 has 16 amino acids. V lost 5 bases, J lost 4 bases, and 8 bases stayed unmatched. From germline, CDR1 is PRHDT and CDR2 FYEKMQ (reference sequence). The CDR3 loop reads CASSLRTSGRADTQYF. The CDR3 coding sequence is TGTGCCAGCAGCCTACGGACTAGCGGGCGGGCAGATACGCAGTATTTT.

The chain links TRBV28 to TRBJ1-4; no clear D. CDR1 is MDHEN, CDR2 SYDVKM, per germline. V was clipped by 6 bases and J by 2 bases, with 10 bases between them. This CDR3 comprises 14 residues. The chain's CDR3 is CASSPVMTNEKLFF. The CDR3 bases are TGTGCCAGCAGCCCAGTGATGACTAATGAAAAACTGTTTTTT. Full variable domain (rest looked up from reference TRBV28 and TRBJ1-4): DVKVTQSSRYLVKRTGEKVFLECVQDMDHENMFWYRQDPGLGLRLIYFSYDVKMKEKGDIPEGYSVSREKKERFSLILESASTNQTSMYLCASSPVMTNEKLFFGSGTQLSVL.

This sequence joins TRBV11-3 and TRBJ2-3, with 7 bases lining up with TRBD2. The germline gives CDR1 SGHNT, CDR2 YENEEA. CDR3 size: 14 residues. The V segment lost 5 bases and the J segment 1 base; nucleotides outside the gene matches: 3. CDR3: CASSVRGGTDTQYF. The DNA for the CDR3 is TGTGCCAGCAGCGTCCGGGGGGGCACAGATACGCAGTATTTT.

This clone has only one observation. The rearrangement uses TRBV28 and TRBJ2-7, with 9 positions matching TRBD1. Germline V gene data show CDR1 as MDHEN and CDR2 as SYDVKM. V lost 10 bases to trimming and J lost 3 bases; unmatched junction nucleotides: 16. The CDR3 is 16 amino acids. CDR3 sequence: CATPGQGLRTVYEQYV. The CDR3 nucleotides are TGTGCCACCCCGGGACAGGGTCTACGCACAGTCTACGAGCAGTACGTC.

This chain joins TRBV21-1 and TRBJ2-5; no DNA check was done on the table's D call, TRBD1. TRBV21-1 is annotated as a pseudogene. The CDR3 covers 17 residues. For the CDR3, the DNA is TGTGCCAGCAGCAAAATTCGCACAGGGGGAATGGCAGAGACCCAGTACTTC. It codes for CASSKIRTGGMAETQYF.

The CDR3 DNA reads TGTGCCGGAAGCGGGGGGACAAAGACCCAGTACTTC. This translates into CAGSGGTKTQYF. The V call is TRBV28, the J call TRBJ2-5; 9 bases are a match to TRBD2. The CDR3 extends over 12 amino acids. The V and J ends lost 11 bases and 6 bases, in that order; junction bases with no gene match: 7. The V gene's germline CDR1 is MDHEN and CDR2 SYDVKM.

This chain links TRBV28 with TRBJ2-7; 8 positions agree with TRBD1. The CDR3 length is 14 residues. Germline CDR1 is MDHEN and CDR2 is SYDVKM. Trimming took 8 bases from V and 1 from J; bases not matched to a gene: 7. CDR3 coding DNA: TGTGCCAGCGTTGCAGGGGGCCTATCCTACGAGCAGTACTTC. As protein: CASVAGGLSYEQYF.